This T cell receptor (beta chain) is from a study of T cells expressing NK-cell markers. Study-level findings and limits: Five or six donors showed dominant NKG2C+ clonotypes comprising about 1.0-7.0% of their CD8+ T cells. Also leading the CD3+CD56-NKG2C+ fraction in a handful of donors were these clonotypes.

CDR1 and CDR2 (germline): KGHSH, LQKENI. This CDR3 contains 14 residues. TCRdb re-called the 5' RACE reads and shows each CDR3 protein once, DNA omitted. The sample's table shows about 260,000 distinct CDR3 sequences. Worth noting for this clonotype: Its antigen is not identified.

The sample comprised blood T cells: a sorted CD56 or NKG2C T cell subset, CD4+ or CD8+ T cells, or bulk PBMC T cells (not recorded which). The source is a man between 18 and 35 years old in good health. The chain is built from TRBV18 and TRBJ2-1; TCRdb calls TRBD2, which cannot be checked without DNA. The CDR3: CASYRQSGIDEQFF.